A selection of T cell receptor beta chains follows, all from one sample in a study of T cells expressing NK-cell markers. TCRdb reprocessed the 5' RACE reads, keeping one entry per CDR3 protein, no DNA. The sample table includes fewer than 300,000 distinct CDR3 sequences. Sequenced sample: blood T cells: a sorted CD56 or NKG2C T cell subset, CD4+ or CD8+ T cells, or bulk PBMC T cells (not recorded which). Receptors originate from a woman between 18 and 69 years old in good health. Both conserved end residues are part of each CDR3.

TRBV20-1	TRBJ2-1	CSARDTVLDGNEQFF
TRBV18	TRBJ2-2	CASSPPGLAGHTGELFF
TRBV19	TRBJ1-1	CASSMGWGTEAFF
TRBV10-3	TRBJ2-7	CAISPGTGGAYEQYF
TRBV5-6	TRBJ2-7	CASSPLDPYEQYF
TRBV29-1	TRBJ1-1	CSVASQAREAFF
TRBV11-2	TRBJ1-1	CASSLRGGTGELNTEAFF
TRBV20-1	TRBJ2-1	CSAPKSPGGYNEQFF
TRBV10-3	TRBJ2-1	CASRSGQGLENEQFF
TRBV5-1	TRBJ1-1	CASTPPYRGRNTEAFF
TRBV5-4	TRBJ2-7	CASSPTSDRASDEQYF
TRBV20-1	TRBJ1-1	CSAPTGVRNTEAFF
TRBV6-1	TRBJ2-5	CASSELYGTPAGETQYF
TRBV7-2	TRBJ2-5	CASSRGGNVETQYF
TRBV12-3/TRBV12-4	TRBJ1-5	CASSLGRTGDQPQHF
TRBV4-1	TRBJ2-5	CASSPGGTQETQYF
TRBV5-1	TRBJ2-1	CASSSVVVRDNEQFF